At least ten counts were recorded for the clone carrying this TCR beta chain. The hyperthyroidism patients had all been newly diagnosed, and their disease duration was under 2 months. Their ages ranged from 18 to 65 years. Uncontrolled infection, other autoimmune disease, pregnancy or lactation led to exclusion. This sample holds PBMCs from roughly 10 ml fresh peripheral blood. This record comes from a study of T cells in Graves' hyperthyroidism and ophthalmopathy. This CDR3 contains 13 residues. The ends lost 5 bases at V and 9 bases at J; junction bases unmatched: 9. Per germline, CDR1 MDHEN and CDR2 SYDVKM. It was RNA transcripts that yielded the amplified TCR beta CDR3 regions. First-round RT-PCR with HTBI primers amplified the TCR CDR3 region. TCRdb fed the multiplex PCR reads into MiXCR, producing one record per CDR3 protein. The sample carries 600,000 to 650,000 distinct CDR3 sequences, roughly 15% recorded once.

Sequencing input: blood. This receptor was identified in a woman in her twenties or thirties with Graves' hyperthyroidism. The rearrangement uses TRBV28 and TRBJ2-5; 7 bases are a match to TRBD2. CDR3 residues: CASSDPGLPAQYF. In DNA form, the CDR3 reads TGTGCCAGCAGTGACCCGGGACTACCGGCCCAGTACTTC. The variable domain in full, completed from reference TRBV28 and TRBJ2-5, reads DVKVTQSSRYLVKRTGEKVFLECVQDMDHENMFWYRQDPGLGLRLIYFSYDVKMKEKGDIPEGYSVSREKKERFSLILESASTNQTSMYLCASSDPGLPAQYFGPGTRLLVL.